Listed below are T cell receptor beta chains from one sample, sequenced in a study of shared clonotypes between healthy human individuals. TCRdb's copy holds only in-frame clones and misses some; the assay was immunoSEQ multiplex PCR. This sample carries over 2 million clones, 85% to 95% of them seen once, and the ten largest clones take approximately 0.39%. Sample: naive CD4+ T cells from PBMCs. The source is a young man in good health. Some clones in this sample may be carry-over from other donors' samples. CDR3s include the opening cysteine and the closing phenylalanine or tryptophan. D genes are given only for firm matches. Clone size is shown for a subset of rows, as once, few, many or a class of expanded clone.

abundance: -; j_gene: TRBJ1-1; d_gene: TRBD1; v_gene: TRBV2; CDR3nt: TGTGCTGAGAGGGGGCGGGGGAACACTGAAGCTTTCTTT; CDR3aa: CAERGRGNTEAFF
abundance: -; j_gene: TRBJ1-5; d_gene: TRBD1; v_gene: TRBV4-1; CDR3nt: TGCGCCAGCAGCCATAGACCGGGACAGGGGAGTGATCAGCCCCAGCATTTT; CDR3aa: CASSHRPGQGSDQPQHF
abundance: -; j_gene: TRBJ2-1; d_gene: -; v_gene: TRBV5-4; CDR3nt: TGTGCCAGCACCTTTACCCGGGACCGAGGGGGAGGGGATGAGCAGTTCTTC; CDR3aa: CASTFTRDRGGGDEQFF
abundance: -; j_gene: TRBJ2-1; d_gene: -; v_gene: TRBV7-9; CDR3nt: TGTGCCAGCAGCTTAGGGGCAAGGGGGGGCAATGAGCAGTTCTTC; CDR3aa: CASSLGARGGNEQFF
abundance: -; j_gene: TRBJ1-2; d_gene: -; v_gene: TRBV11-2; CDR3nt: TGTGCCAGCAGCCCGCAGGGTTACCTTAACTATGGCTACACCTTC; CDR3aa: CASSPQGYLNYGYTF
abundance: -; j_gene: TRBJ2-1; d_gene: -; v_gene: TRBV5-4; CDR3nt: TGTGCCAGCAGCTTGGGGAGGGCGAGGAGCTCCTACAATGAGCAGTTCTTC; CDR3aa: CASSLGRARSSYNEQFF
abundance: -; j_gene: TRBJ2-1; d_gene: -; v_gene: TRBV27; CDR3nt: TGTGCCAGCAGTGACAGATACAATGAGCAGTTCTTC; CDR3aa: CASSDRYNEQFF
abundance: -; j_gene: TRBJ1-1; d_gene: -; v_gene: TRBV6-5; CDR3nt: TGTGCCAGCAGTGGACGGATGGGGGACACTGAAGCTTTCTTT; CDR3aa: CASSGRMGDTEAFF
abundance: -; j_gene: TRBJ2-7; d_gene: -; v_gene: TRBV14; CDR3nt: TGTGCCAGCAGCCAGACAGGGAAGACTAGTACCGAGCAGTACTTC; CDR3aa: CASSQTGKTSTEQYF
abundance: -; j_gene: TRBJ2-2; d_gene: -; v_gene: TRBV10-3; CDR3nt: TGTGCCATCAGTGAGTCAGGGGGAACCTACACCGGGGAGCTGTTTTTT; CDR3aa: CAISESGGTYTGELFF
abundance: -; j_gene: TRBJ2-3; d_gene: -; v_gene: TRBV18; CDR3nt: TGTGCCAGCTCACCTGCTGGAGGCGGGGAGTCAGATACGCAGTATTTT; CDR3aa: CASSPAGGGESDTQYF
abundance: -; j_gene: TRBJ2-3; d_gene: -; v_gene: TRBV28; CDR3nt: TGTGCCACTGGCGGGCCAGATACGCAGTATTTT; CDR3aa: CATGGPDTQYF
abundance: once; j_gene: TRBJ2-2; d_gene: -; v_gene: TRBV9; CDR3nt: TGTGCCAGCAGCGTAGCTTCGGGACTCCGAGTGGGGGAGCTGTTTTTT; CDR3aa: CASSVASGLRVGELFF
abundance: -; j_gene: TRBJ2-5; d_gene: -; v_gene: TRBV9; CDR3nt: TGTGCCAGCAGCGTAGAACAGGGTGGCGAGACCCAGTACTTC; CDR3aa: CASSVEQGGETQYF
abundance: -; j_gene: TRBJ1-2; d_gene: -; v_gene: TRBV18; CDR3nt: TGTGCCAGCTCACCTTTGACCCAAGAGAGTGGCTACACCTTC; CDR3aa: CASSPLTQESGYTF
abundance: -; j_gene: TRBJ1-5; d_gene: -; v_gene: TRBV6-1; CDR3nt: TGTGCCAGCAACCCTTCGTTCAATCAGCCCCAGCATTTT; CDR3aa: CASNPSFNQPQHF
abundance: -; j_gene: TRBJ2-7; d_gene: -; v_gene: TRBV9; CDR3nt: TGTGCCAGCAGCGTAATGCAGGGACCGAGGGGGGCGACCTCCTACGAGCAGTACTTC; CDR3aa: CASSVMQGPRGATSYEQYF
abundance: -; j_gene: TRBJ1-2; d_gene: -; v_gene: TRBV18; CDR3nt: TGTGCCAGCTCAGCCGGGACGGACGATGGCTACACCTTC; CDR3aa: CASSAGTDDGYTF
abundance: few; j_gene: TRBJ2-3; d_gene: -; v_gene: TRBV2; CDR3nt: TGTGCCAGCAGTGAAGCAGATACGCAGTATTTT; CDR3aa: CASSEADTQYF
abundance: -; j_gene: TRBJ1-1; d_gene: TRBD1; v_gene: TRBV7-3; CDR3nt: TGTGCCAGCAGCCCCGGTTACAGGGGCTCGTCACCTGAAGCTTTCTTT; CDR3aa: CASSPGYRGSSPEAFF
abundance: -; j_gene: TRBJ2-3; d_gene: TRBD2; v_gene: TRBV5-1; CDR3nt: TGCGCCAGCAGCCCGGGACTAGCCACAGATACGCAGTATTTT; CDR3aa: CASSPGLATDTQYF
abundance: -; j_gene: TRBJ2-4; d_gene: -; v_gene: TRBV28; CDR3nt: TGTGCCAGCAGTTTCCGGGGATACCGGGACCCCTGGGGTAGGAGCAAAAACATTCAGTACTTC; CDR3aa: CASSFRGYRDPWGRSKNIQYF
abundance: -; j_gene: TRBJ1-3; d_gene: -; v_gene: TRBV5-6; CDR3nt: TGTGCCAGCAGCTCCCTTGGGGGCTTATTGGGAAACACCATATATTTT; CDR3aa: CASSSLGGLLGNTIYF
abundance: -; j_gene: TRBJ2-3; d_gene: -; v_gene: TRBV7-3; CDR3nt: TGTGCCAGCAGCTACGACTCAACGCAGTATTTT; CDR3aa: CASSYDSTQYF
abundance: -; j_gene: TRBJ2-1; d_gene: TRBD2; v_gene: TRBV16; CDR3nt: TGTGCCAGCAGCCAATCGAGGACTAGCGGTTACAATGAGCAGTTCTTC; CDR3aa: CASSQSRTSGYNEQFF
abundance: -; j_gene: TRBJ1-4; d_gene: -; v_gene: TRBV6-4; CDR3nt: TGTGCCAGCAGTTCGTTGAGGGCCGAAAAACTGTTTTTT; CDR3aa: CASSSLRAEKLFF
abundance: -; j_gene: TRBJ2-7; d_gene: -; v_gene: TRBV28; CDR3nt: TGTGCCAGCAGTTTATTCTCACCAATCTCCTACGAGCAGTACTTC; CDR3aa: CASSLFSPISYEQYF
abundance: -; j_gene: TRBJ2-5; d_gene: -; v_gene: TRBV2; CDR3nt: TGTGCCAGCAGGAACAGGGAAGAGACCCAGTACTTC; CDR3aa: CASRNREETQYF
abundance: -; j_gene: TRBJ2-3; d_gene: -; v_gene: TRBV6-5; CDR3nt: TGTGCCAGCACTAGCACAGATACGCAGTATTTT; CDR3aa: CASTSTDTQYF
abundance: -; j_gene: TRBJ1-3; d_gene: -; v_gene: TRBV4-1; CDR3nt: TGCGCCAGCAGCCAAGAGGCAGGCTCTGGAAACACCATATATTTT; CDR3aa: CASSQEAGSGNTIYF
abundance: once; j_gene: TRBJ2-1; d_gene: -; v_gene: TRBV9; CDR3nt: TGTGCCAGCAGCGTAGCGGGATCCCCCTACAATGAGCAGTTCTTC; CDR3aa: CASSVAGSPYNEQFF
abundance: -; j_gene: TRBJ1-2; d_gene: TRBD1; v_gene: TRBV15; CDR3nt: TGTGCCACCAGCACTCTGGACAGGGCCCACTATGGCTACACCTTC; CDR3aa: CATSTLDRAHYGYTF
abundance: once; j_gene: TRBJ2-1; d_gene: TRBD1; v_gene: TRBV4-2; CDR3nt: TGTGCCAGCAGCCAAGGGACAGGGCCGGGGGATGAGCAGTTCTTC; CDR3aa: CASSQGTGPGDEQFF
abundance: -; j_gene: TRBJ1-2; d_gene: -; v_gene: TRBV7-3; CDR3nt: TGTGCCAGCACCAACACGGGGGATGGCTACACCTTC; CDR3aa: CASTNTGDGYTF
abundance: -; j_gene: TRBJ1-1; d_gene: -; v_gene: TRBV27; CDR3nt: TGTGCCAGCAGTACGACCACAGGAGCTGAAGCTTTCTTT; CDR3aa: CASSTTTGAEAFF
abundance: -; j_gene: TRBJ2-7; d_gene: -; v_gene: TRBV20-1; CDR3nt: TGCAGTGCCGTAAACAGGGAACAGCAGTACTTC; CDR3aa: CSAVNREQQYF
abundance: -; j_gene: TRBJ2-5; d_gene: -; v_gene: TRBV28; CDR3nt: TGTGCCAGCAGGGCAGGGCCGGAGACCCAGTACTTC; CDR3aa: CASRAGPETQYF
abundance: -; j_gene: TRBJ2-7; d_gene: TRBD2; v_gene: TRBV28; CDR3nt: TGTGCCAGCAGTGCCTGGTCTAGCGGGAGCTCCTACGAGCAGTACTTC; CDR3aa: CASSAWSSGSSYEQYF
abundance: -; j_gene: TRBJ2-1; d_gene: -; v_gene: TRBV6-1; CDR3nt: TGTGCCAGCAGTGAAGGACTGACCTACAATGAGCAGTTCTTC; CDR3aa: CASSEGLTYNEQFF
abundance: -; j_gene: TRBJ1-2; d_gene: TRBD1; v_gene: TRBV19; CDR3nt: TGTGCCAGTACCAGACCGACAGGGGTTCATGGCTACACCTTC; CDR3aa: CASTRPTGVHGYTF
abundance: -; j_gene: TRBJ2-5; d_gene: TRBD2; v_gene: TRBV5-1; CDR3nt: TGCGCCAGCAGCTTCGGACTAGCCACCCACGGAGAGACCCAGTACTTC; CDR3aa: CASSFGLATHGETQYF
abundance: -; j_gene: TRBJ1-4; d_gene: -; v_gene: TRBV5-1; CDR3nt: TGCGCCAGCAGCTTCAGCGGGGGCGAGGAGAAACTGTTTTTT; CDR3aa: CASSFSGGEEKLFF
abundance: -; j_gene: TRBJ2-7; d_gene: -; v_gene: TRBV5-1; CDR3nt: TGCGCCAGCAGCCCTGACCCTTTCCCCCCCTCCTACGAGCAGTACTTC; CDR3aa: CASSPDPFPPSYEQYF
abundance: -; j_gene: TRBJ2-4; d_gene: -; v_gene: TRBV19; CDR3nt: TGTGCCAGTAGTGGGGGCCTAGCCAAAAACATTCAGTACTTC; CDR3aa: CASSGGLAKNIQYF
abundance: -; j_gene: TRBJ2-7; d_gene: -; v_gene: TRBV11-3; CDR3nt: TGTGCCAGCAGCTTTCGGGACGGATCCTACGAGCAGTACTTC; CDR3aa: CASSFRDGSYEQYF